These 8 T cell receptor beta chains came from one sample sequenced in a study of T-cell memory formation after mild COVID-19. TCRdb passed the 5' RACE reads through MiXCR, listing each CDR3 protein once. The top ten clones hold approximately 14% of a sample with 350,000 to 500,000 distinct CDR3 sequences, 23% of them seen once. Material for sequencing was PBMCs or a T cell subset sorted from them (not recorded which). The receptors derive from an adult woman who had mild COVID-19 (a few samples of this study predate the infection). Cell type and time point are not known.

The CDR3 sequence is CASSLKKEQYF. DNA for the CDR3: TGTGCCAGCAGCTTGAAAAAGGAGCAGTACTTC. The J gene is TRBJ2-7, the V gene TRBV7-9; unclear D gene. V lost 3 bases and J lost 7, with 7 bases in between. CDR1 and CDR2 (germline): SEHNR, FQNEAQ (reference sequence). The CDR3 totals 11 residues.

V is TRBV11-3 and J is TRBJ2-3; weak D call: TRBD2 (6 bases). The CDR3 consists of 14 residues. Germline V gene lookup returns CDR1 SGHNT and CDR2 YENEEA. The V end was cut by 1 base, the J end by 8 bases, with 13 bases between. The CDR3 here is CASSLVGLAVTQYF. DNA for the CDR3: TGTGCCAGCAGCTTAGTTGGGTTAGCGGTTACGCAGTATTTT.

The V and J genes are TRBV3-1 and TRBJ1-1; D is unclear. CDR3 length: 13 amino acids. Germline CDR1 reads LGHDT; CDR2 reads YNNKEL (reference sequence). The ends were cut back, 0 bases at V and 3 bases at J, with 5 bases in the middle. The CDR3 nucleotides read TGTGCCAGCAGCCAAGATTACCACACTGAAGCTTTCTTT. The encoded protein is CASSQDYHTEAFF.

The rearrangement uses TRBV11-2 and TRBJ1-3; D remains unclear. The V gene's germline CDR1 is SGHAT and CDR2 FQNNGV. The CDR3 is 16 amino acids. V shed 3 bases and J shed 0 bases, with 12 bases lying between them. The CDR3 sequence: CASSFDSWSSGNTIYF. DNA of the CDR3: TGTGCCAGCAGCTTCGACTCCTGGAGCTCTGGAAACACCATATATTTT.

This clonotype was detected only a few times. The chain recombines TRBV6-1 with TRBJ1-2; possibly TRBD1 for D (6 bases). The CDR3 has 15 residues. Deletions cut 2 bases from V and 8 bases from J, with 18 bases between. The germline V gene encodes CDR1 MNHNS and CDR2 SASEGT. As DNA, the CDR3 is TGTGCCAGCAGTGAATCCGGGGGGCGCCTGATCGGCTACACCTTC. Encoded protein: CASSESGGRLIGYTF.

This clonotype appeared many times. The V and J genes are TRBV5-5 and TRBJ2-7, with 9 nucleotides matching TRBD2. The CDR3 contains 16 residues. The trim removed 0 bases at V and 3 bases at J, leaving 7 bases unmatched. CDR1 and CDR2 (germline): SGHKS, YYEKEE (reference sequence). The CDR3 nucleotides read TGTGCCAGCAGCTTGGCGATAGCGGGGGCACTCTACGAGCAGTACTTC. Its protein product is CASSLAIAGALYEQYF.

This clonotype came up a few times. V is TRBV18 and J is TRBJ2-2; 7 bases map to TRBD1. The CDR3 consists of 15 residues. J gave up 7 bases and V 0 bases, and 5 bases lay outside the gene matches. Germline V gene sequence: CDR1 KGHSH, CDR2 LQKENI. The CDR3 DNA reads as TGTGCCAGCTCACCACCCGGGACAGCTAGCGGGGAGCTGTTTTTT. Amino acid sequence: CASSPPGTASGELFF. Complete variable domain (other parts from reference TRBV18 and TRBJ2-2): NAGVMQNPRHLVRRRGQEARLRCSPMKGHSHVYWYRQLPEEGLKFMVYLQKENIIDESGMPKERFSAEFPKEGPSILRIQQVVRGDSAAYFCASSPPGTASGELFFGEGSRLTVL.

This chain joins TRBV28 and TRBJ2-3, with 7 positions matching TRBD2. The CDR3 length is 20 residues. J gave up 3 bases and V 3 bases, and 21 bases lay outside the gene matches. Germline V gene sequence: CDR1 MDHEN, CDR2 SYDVKM. CDR3 coding DNA: TGTGCCAGCAGTTTTGATTGGGCGGACCTGCGGGGAGGGGAAACAGATACGCAGTATTTT. Translated: CASSFDWADLRGGETDTQYF.